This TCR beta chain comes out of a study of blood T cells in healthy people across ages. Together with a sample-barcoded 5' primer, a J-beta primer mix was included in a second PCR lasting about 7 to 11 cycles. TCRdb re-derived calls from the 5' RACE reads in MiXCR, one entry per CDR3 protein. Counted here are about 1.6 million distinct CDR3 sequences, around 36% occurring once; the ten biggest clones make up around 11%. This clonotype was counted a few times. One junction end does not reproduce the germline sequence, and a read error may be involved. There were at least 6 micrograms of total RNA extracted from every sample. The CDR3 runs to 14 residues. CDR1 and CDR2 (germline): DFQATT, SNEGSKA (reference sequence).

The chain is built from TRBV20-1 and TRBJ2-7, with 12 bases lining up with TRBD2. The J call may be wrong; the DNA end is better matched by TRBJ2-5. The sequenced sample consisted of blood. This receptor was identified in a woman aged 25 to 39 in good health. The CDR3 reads CGAGRTSGEETQYF. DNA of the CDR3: TGCGGTGCGGGTCGGACTAGCGGGGAGGAGACCCAGTACTTC.